This T cell receptor (beta chain) was identified during a study of T cell responses to AZD1222 COVID-19 vaccine. About the study: Whether given at about 4 or about 12 weeks, second doses were pooled.

The assay was immunoSEQ multiplex PCR, and TCRdb's table has in-frame clones only and misses some. This sample has around 88,000 clones, with approximately 85% found just once. Study-level findings and limits: The sample set comprised mostly white British donors with more females, and clonal diversity was possibly underestimated.

A remark on this clone: Its target is not known.

The CDR3 has 13 amino acids. The germline V gene has CDR1 SGHRS and CDR2 YFSETQ. The V gene lost 6 bases and the J gene lost 4 bases, with 14 bases spanning the gap. The sample in question was peripheral blood, obtained on day 0 of AZD1222 vaccination. The genes are TRBV5-1 and TRBJ2-7; no firm D call. The receptor was isolated from an adult in good health. The CDR3 protein is CASTDAYGYEQYF. The CDR3 nucleotides are TGCGCCAGCACGGACGCCTACGGGTACGAGCAGTACTTC.